One sample yielded the 21 T cell receptor beta chains listed below, sequenced in a study of regulatory T cells in long-lasting Graves disease (dated by TCRdb to the early 2020s). Receptors were amplified or captured by multiplex PCR. TCRdb lists the instrument as Illumina HiSeq 4000. CDR3 regions were amplified by Arm-PCR with iRepertoire HTBI primers to construct TCR beta libraries. The public reads were run again by TCRdb, first through fastp at Q25 and then through MiXCR, and only productive beta chains were kept. Records with the same CDR3 protein are collapsed into one entry carrying the most frequent genes and DNA. The sample table lists roughly 490,000 distinct CDR3 sequences, roughly 23% of them with a count of one. Jointly, the top ten make up under 15% of the sample. The time point label corresponds to: persistent/refractory GD, antithyroid drugs over 5 years with positive TRAb. For both TCR sequencing and RNA sequencing, RNA was extracted from PBMCs using TRIzol.

Sequencing was performed on peripheral blood mononuclear cells (PBMCs), taken when the disease was refractory, from a patient treated with antithyroid drugs. Every receptor here comes from a female donor with Graves disease.

In the case of this clonotype: It differs at one base from a far larger clone, so likely a read error. The rearrangement links TRBV14 to TRBJ1-6; the match to TRBD1 covers 7 bases. Germline CDR1 SGHDN, CDR2 FVKESK. V shed 5 bases and J 16 bases; nucleotides not matched to a gene: 8. The CDR3 has 12 residues. This CDR3 reads CASSDDRVPLHF. The CDR3 bases are TGTGCCAGCAGCGATGACAGGGTACCACTCCACTTT. Variable domain in full (rest from reference TRBV14 and TRBJ1-6): EAGVTQFPSHSVIEKGQTVTLRCDPISGHDNLYWYRRVMGKEIKFLLHFVKESKQDESGMPNNRFLAERTGGTYSTLKVQPAELEDSGVYFCASSDDRVPLHFGNGTRLTVT.

The CDR3 bases are TGTGCCAGCAGCCAAGATCTTATTGAGAATCAGCCCCAGCATTTT. Amino acid sequence: CASSQDLIENQPQHF. V gene TRBV3-1 combines with J gene TRBJ1-5, with D uncertain. This CDR3 region has 15 residues. Looked up from germline, CDR1 is LGHDT and CDR2 is YNNKEL (reference sequence). V lost 0 bases to trimming and J lost 4 bases, with 10 bases between them.

This clonotype was found once. Since a much larger clone is just one base distant, this may be a read error. The rearrangement links TRBV6-1 to TRBJ1-2, with TRBD1 matching over 7 bases. Germline V gene data show CDR1 as MNHNS and CDR2 as SASEGT. The CDR3 consists of 13 residues. CDR3 amino acids: CVSSKGAYDGYTF. The CDR3 DNA follows: TGTGTCAGCAGTAAGGGGGCTTATGATGGCTACACCTTC.

This clonotype was counted ten times or more. The chain couples TRBV12-3 or TRBV12-4 to TRBJ1-5; D is perhaps TRBD1 (6 bases). V was pared by 6 bases and J by 0 bases, with 21 bases between. CDR3 length equals 18 residues. CDR3 nucleotides: TGTGCCAGCAGCCCCGCCCTCCGGACAGTCAGTAGCAATCAGCCCCAGCATTTT. Translation gives CASSPALRTVSSNQPQHF.

The chain has TRBV20-1 and TRBJ1-1; D perhaps matches TRBD1 (6 bases). Trimming shortened V by 6 bases and J by 4 bases, and 12 bases separated the two germline ends. Germline CDR1 DFQATT, CDR2 SNEGSKA (reference sequence). This CDR3 is built from 12 residues. The chain's CDR3 is CSATGGPTEAFF. CDR3 nucleotide sequence: TGCAGTGCAACTGGGGGGCCCACTGAAGCTTTCTTT.

There are many counts of this clonotype. The chain combines TRBV6-1 with TRBJ1-6; a possible D gene is TRBD1 (5 bases). CDR1 MNHNS and CDR2 SASEGT come from the germline V gene. Trimming removed 7 bases at V and 10 bases at J, with 20 bases between. The CDR3 is 15 amino acids. CDR3 region: CASTGREGRGSPLHF. The CDR3, as DNA: TGTGCCAGCACCGGGAGAGAGGGGAGAGGGTCACCCCTCCACTTT.

As to this clonotype: One end of the junction fails to match germline, which may point to a read error. DNA of the CDR3: TGTGCCAGCAGCACAACTGGGGGTCTGGAGCGGTACTTC. Amino acids: CASSTTGGLERYF. The V gene is TRBV7-3, the J gene TRBJ2-7; D is tentatively TRBD1 or TRBD2 (5 bases each). Germline assignment: CDR1 SGHTA and CDR2 FQGTGA. The CDR3 has 13 residues.

The chain carries TRBV7-9 and TRBJ1-1; D not resolved. Trimming removed 1 base from V and 1 base from J, with 10 bases in between. Germline CDR1 is SEHNR and CDR2 is FQNEAQ (reference sequence). The CDR3 is made up of 15 amino acids. The CDR3 DNA reads TGTGCCAGCAGCTTAGGTTCAGTAGCGAACACTGAAGCTTTCTTT. This translates into CASSLGSVANTEAFF.

Concerning this clonotype itself: A single base separates this from a much larger clone, so it may be a read error. The chain is built from TRBV2 and TRBJ1-2, with 7 nucleotides matching TRBD1. V shed 8 bases, J shed 2 bases, and the junction held 8 bases outside the gene matches. Germline CDR1 and CDR2: SNHLY and FYNNEI. The CDR3 sequence is 14 residues long. CDR3 residues: CASRGSRGNYGYTF. CDR3 sequence (DNA): TGTGCCAGCCGTGGGTCCAGGGGGAACTATGGCTACACCTTC. Drawing the rest from reference TRBV2 and TRBJ1-2, the complete variable domain is EPEVTQTPSHQVTQMGQEVILRCVPISNHLYFYWYRQILGQKVEFLVSFYNNEISEKSEIFDDQFSVERPDGSNFTLKIRSTKLEDSAMYFCASRGSRGNYGYTFGSGTRLTVV.

This clonotype was seen many times. The chain employs TRBV28 and TRBJ1-5; unclear D gene. Trimming left V 5 bases short and J 6 bases short, with 17 bases between. This CDR3 spans 15 amino acids. Germline CDR1 MDHEN, CDR2 SYDVKM. DNA of the CDR3: TGTGCCAGCAGTCAAGGCCCCGCTGAGATTCAGCCCCAGCATTTT. It translates to CASSQGPAEIQPQHF.

The V gene is TRBV20-1, the J gene TRBJ1-5, with TRBD1 as a possible D gene (5 bases). Trimming left V 3 bases short and J 4 bases short, with 7 bases between. The CDR3 covers 12 residues. Germline CDR1 reads DFQATT; CDR2 reads SNEGSKA (reference sequence). CDR3 sequence: CSARGGNQPQHF. CDR3 coding DNA: TGCAGTGCTAGGGGGGGGAATCAGCCCCAGCATTTT.

This clonotype showed up just a few times. This chain joins TRBV28 and TRBJ1-6; D uncertain. The ends were cut back, 1 base at V and 15 bases at J, with 10 bases in the middle. Germline V gives CDR1 MDHEN, CDR2 SYDVKM. This CDR3 is built from 12 residues. The CDR3 DNA is TGTGCCAGCAGTTTATCCCTCCGGGACCTCCACTTT. This codes for CASSLSLRDLHF.

This clonotype was seen a few times. The V gene is TRBV20-1, the J gene TRBJ1-6, with D possibly matching TRBD1 (6 bases). Germline V gene sequence: CDR1 DFQATT, CDR2 SNEGSKA (reference sequence). V lost 1 base and J 7 bases, leaving 11 bases between the germline ends. This CDR3 contains 14 residues. CDR3 region: CSARADSINSPLHF. The CDR3 nucleotides read TGCAGTGCTAGAGCGGACAGCATAAATTCACCCCTCCACTTT.

This clonotype was recorded at least ten times. V is TRBV28 and J is TRBJ1-2, with D unresolved. Germline V gene sequence: CDR1 MDHEN, CDR2 SYDVKM. The germline V and J ends were trimmed by 2 bases and 3 bases, with 10 bases remaining between them. The CDR3 has 14 residues. CDR3: CASSLEQPYYGYTF. The DNA for the CDR3 is TGTGCCAGCAGTTTAGAACAGCCCTACTATGGCTACACCTTC.

The chain couples TRBV5-5 to TRBJ2-6, with TRBD1 matching 7 bases. The germline V gene has CDR1 SGHKS and CDR2 YYEKEE (reference sequence). CDR3 length equals 18 residues. The J segment lost 4 bases and the V segment lost 3 bases, leaving 13 bases of the junction unmatched. This chain's CDR3 is CASSSRGGRITGANVLTF. The CDR3 nucleotides are TGTGCCAGCAGCTCCCGAGGGGGCCGCATAACGGGGGCCAACGTCCTGACTTTC.

This clonotype was seen ten or more times. For the CDR3, the DNA is TGTGCCAGCACCGGGACAGGCGCTTTGCGGGCTTTCTTT. Amino acids: CASTGTGALRAFF. This chain joins TRBV2 and TRBJ1-1; TRBD1 agrees at 8 bases. The CDR3 has 13 amino acids. Looked up from germline, CDR1 is SNHLY and CDR2 is FYNNEI. With V trimmed by 7 bases and J by 11 bases, 12 bases remained unmatched.

Many counts were recorded for this clonotype. The chain joins TRBV20-1 to TRBJ1-2; tentatively, D is TRBD1 (6 bases). This CDR3 has 13 residues. The germline V gene has CDR1 DFQATT and CDR2 SNEGSKA (reference sequence). Deletions cut 3 bases from V and 8 bases from J, with 16 bases between. The CDR3 loop reads CSASRGVLLGYTF. For the CDR3, the DNA is TGCAGTGCTAGCAGGGGTGTCCTATTGGGCTACACCTTC.

To note about this clonotype: A much larger clone differs from this one at a single base, so this may be a read error. The chain joins TRBV28 to TRBJ1-2; a possible D gene is TRBD1 (5 bases). The CDR3 runs 18 residues. V was trimmed by 8 bases and J by 8 bases, leaving 33 bases between them. Germline CDR1 MDHEN, CDR2 SYDVKM. CDR3 sequence: CASRPQWRGTRNRKGYTF. In DNA form, the CDR3 reads TGTGCCAGCCGCCCCCAATGGAGAGGGACGCGTAATAGGAAAGGCTACACCTTC.

J is TRBJ1-2 and V is TRBV19; the D gene is possibly TRBD1 (5 bases). The V gene's germline CDR1 is LNHDA and CDR2 SQIVND (reference sequence). Trimming left V 3 bases short and J 6 bases short, with 14 bases between. The CDR3 consists of 14 residues. The CDR3 sequence: CASSIAPGRDGYTF. In DNA, the CDR3 is TGTGCCAGTAGTATCGCCCCGGGGCGAGATGGCTACACCTTC.

This clonotype was picked up many times. The V gene is TRBV7-2, the J gene TRBJ1-4; D unclear. V was cut by 3 bases and J by 10 bases, with 12 bases left in between. Germline V gives CDR1 SGHTA, CDR2 FQGNSA. This CDR3 is 13 amino acids long. The CDR3 reads CASSFRGMGKLFF. CDR3 nucleotide sequence: TGTGCCAGCAGCTTTAGAGGGATGGGAAAACTGTTTTTT.

This sequence joins TRBV9 and TRBJ1-3; 8 bases match TRBD1. The CDR3 spans 16 residues. V was pared by 1 base and J by 1 base, with 4 bases of the junction left unmatched. The V gene's germline CDR1 is SGDLS and CDR2 YYNGEE. CDR3 DNA: TGTGCCAGCAGCGTAACGGACAGGGTATCTGGAAACACCATATATTTT. Translating gives CASSVTDRVSGNTIYF.